This T cell receptor beta chain comes out of a study of post-analysis software for immune sequencing data (dated by TCRdb to the mid-2010s). Regarding the study in general: Recorded disease courses included relapsing-remitting, secondary progressive and progressive-relapsing multiple sclerosis, with some patients lacking subtype annotation. The multiple sclerosis patient repertoires were compared with around ten previously published healthy control repertoires from donors aged about 6 to 28 years. A subset of samples was prepared in parallel using single-end sample barcoding, then pooled and co-amplified after Illumina adapter ligation.

In the case of this clonotype: Its specific antigen is unknown. The input lacks base qualities; no much larger clone sits a single base away.

The method behind the library was PCR. TCRdb names Illumina HiSeq 2500 as the instrument used. To reduce PCR and sequencing biases, unique molecular identifiers were built into the TCR beta cDNA libraries. Per 1 to 10 million input T cells, approximately 500,000 cDNA molecules were obtained, such that each molecule approximated one T cell. Patient libraries were prepared and sequenced with the same protocol used for the earlier healthy control dataset. Samples belonging to the same batch were prepared together, multiplexed and sequenced on a shared HiSeq lane. The source study handled its data this way. MIGEC handled the raw barcoded reads, throwing out single-read molecular identifier groups before consensus assembly and CDR3 extraction. Clonotype tables were post-analysed with VDJtools, normalizing diversity by down-sampling all datasets to the smallest sample size. To correct batch-related cross-sample contamination, repertoire overlap clustering matched CDR3 amino acid sequences but not nucleotide sequences. TCRdb redid the processing of the public reads, applying fastp at Q25 and MiXCR, and retained in-frame beta chains. One record per CDR3 amino acid sequence lists the most common genes and DNA. TCRdb's processing, not the study's, gives the V and J calls here. This sample has about 460,000 distinct CDR3 sequences in its table, and nearly 45% of those were observed once. Over 10% of the sample lies in the top ten.

CDR1 KGHDR and CDR2 SFDVKD are derived from the germline V gene. The V and J ends are trimmed by 10 bases and 7 bases, leaving 16 bases between them. Inclusive of the bounding cysteine and phenylalanine, the CDR3 is 13 residues long. The entry retains the CDR3 DNA only, 39 bases that are in frame from base 1. To demonstrate the VDJtools post-analysis software, the study profiled TCR beta repertoires from the peripheral blood of 13 young patients with multiple sclerosis. The multiple sclerosis patients were children and adolescents between about 6 and 15 years of age. The paper's findings and limits, for the study overall: Four to six TRBV segments, including TRBV5-6, TRBV5-1 and TRBV20-1, were significantly more frequent in patients than controls. Significantly lower normalized Chao1 diversity was found in multiple sclerosis patients than in controls, suggesting substantial peripheral T-cell clonal expansion. The multiple sclerosis patient group was slightly younger than the control group. Direct clustering with F measure revealed strong co-clustering of samples prepared in the same batch, which led to a batch-effect correction.

This sequence originates from a girl between 10 and 17 years old with multiple sclerosis. Sequenced: blood. This chain is built from TRBV24-1 and TRBJ1-5; no D gene is confidently identified. The CDR3 region reads CATVGGVGQPQHF. The DNA sequence follows: TGTGCCACGGTAGGCGGGGTAGGGCAGCCCCAGCATTTT.